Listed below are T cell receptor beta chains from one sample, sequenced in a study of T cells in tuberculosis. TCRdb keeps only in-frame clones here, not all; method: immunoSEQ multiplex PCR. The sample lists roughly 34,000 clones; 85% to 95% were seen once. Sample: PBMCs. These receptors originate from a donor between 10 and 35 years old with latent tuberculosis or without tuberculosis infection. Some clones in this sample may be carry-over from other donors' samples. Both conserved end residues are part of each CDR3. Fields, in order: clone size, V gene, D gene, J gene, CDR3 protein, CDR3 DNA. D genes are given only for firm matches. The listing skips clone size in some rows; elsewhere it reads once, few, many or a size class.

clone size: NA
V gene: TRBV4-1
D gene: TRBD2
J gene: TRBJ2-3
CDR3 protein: CASSQVSLAGGDTDTQYF
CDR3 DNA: TGCGCCAGCAGCCAAGTTAGTCTAGCGGGAGGGGACACAGATACGCAGTATTTT

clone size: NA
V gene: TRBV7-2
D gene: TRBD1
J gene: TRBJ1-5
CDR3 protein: CASSLGDRGSYSNQPQHF
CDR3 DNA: TGTGCCAGCAGCTTAGGGGACAGGGGATCTTATAGCAATCAGCCCCAGCATTTT

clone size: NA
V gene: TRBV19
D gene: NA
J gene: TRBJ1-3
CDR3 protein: CASSIRGTEGVHSGNTIYF
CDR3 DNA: TGTGCCAGTAGTATCCGCGGGACGGAAGGGGTCCACTCTGGAAACACCATATATTTT

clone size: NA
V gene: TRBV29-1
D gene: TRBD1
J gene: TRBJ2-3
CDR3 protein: CSVEWGRTGADTQYF
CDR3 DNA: TGCAGCGTTGAATGGGGGAGGACAGGGGCAGATACGCAGTATTTT

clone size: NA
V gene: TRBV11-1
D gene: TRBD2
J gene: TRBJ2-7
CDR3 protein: CASSLVHSPGTRGYEQYF
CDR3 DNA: TGTGCCAGCAGCTTAGTGCATTCCCCCGGGACTAGGGGCTACGAGCAGTACTTC

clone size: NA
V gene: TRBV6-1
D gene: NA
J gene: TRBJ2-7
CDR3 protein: CASFRGTYEQYF
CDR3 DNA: TGTGCCAGCTTTCGAGGGACCTACGAGCAGTACTTC

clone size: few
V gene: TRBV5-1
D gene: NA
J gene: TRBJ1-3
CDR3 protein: CASTTSGVSGNTIYF
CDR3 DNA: TGCGCCAGCACCACGTCGGGGGTCTCTGGAAACACCATATATTTT

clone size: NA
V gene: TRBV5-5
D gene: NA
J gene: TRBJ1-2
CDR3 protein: CASSLDFRDTYNYGYTF
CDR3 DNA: TGTGCCAGCAGCTTGGATTTTCGGGACACCTATAACTATGGCTACACCTTC

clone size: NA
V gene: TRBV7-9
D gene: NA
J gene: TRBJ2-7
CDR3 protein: CASSSSGTTYEQYF
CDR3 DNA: TGTGCCAGCAGTTCCTCCGGGACAACTTACGAGCAGTACTTC

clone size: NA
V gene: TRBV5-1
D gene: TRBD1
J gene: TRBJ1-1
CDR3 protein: CASSLVQGSTEAFF
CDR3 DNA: TGCGCCAGCAGCTTGGTACAGGGGAGCACTGAAGCTTTCTTT

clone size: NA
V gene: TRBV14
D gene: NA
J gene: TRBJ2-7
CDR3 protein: CASSQDNFRRYEQYF
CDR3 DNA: TGTGCCAGCAGCCAAGACAACTTTAGGAGGTACGAGCAGTACTTC

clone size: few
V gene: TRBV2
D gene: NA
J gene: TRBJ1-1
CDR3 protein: CAGSLGEGTEAFF
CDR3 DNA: TGTGCCGGCAGCTTGGGGGAGGGGACTGAAGCTTTCTTT

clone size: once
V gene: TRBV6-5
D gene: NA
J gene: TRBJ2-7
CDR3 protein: CASSYAPSYEQYF
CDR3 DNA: TGTGCCAGCAGTTACGCTCCTAGCTACGAGCAGTACTTC

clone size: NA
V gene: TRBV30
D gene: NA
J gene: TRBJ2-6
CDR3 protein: CAWSAGQSGANVLTF
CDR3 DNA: TGTGCCTGGAGCGCGGGTCAGTCTGGGGCCAACGTCCTGACTTTC

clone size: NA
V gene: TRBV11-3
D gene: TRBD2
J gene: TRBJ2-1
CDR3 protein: CASSLDGTSSNEQFF
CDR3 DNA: TGTGCCAGCAGCTTAGACGGGACTAGCTCCAATGAGCAGTTCTTC

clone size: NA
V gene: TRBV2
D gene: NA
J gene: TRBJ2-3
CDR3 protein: CASSVSEQQDTQYF
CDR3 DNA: TGTGCCAGCAGTGTCTCTGAACAGCAAGATACGCAGTATTTT

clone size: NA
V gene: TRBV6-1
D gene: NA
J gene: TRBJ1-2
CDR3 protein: CASSLAYWDIYGYTF
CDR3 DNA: TGTGCCAGCAGCCTAGCTTACTGGGACATCTATGGCTACACCTTC

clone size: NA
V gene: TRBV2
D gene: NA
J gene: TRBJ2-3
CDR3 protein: CASRGGTSTDTQYF
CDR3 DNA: TGTGCCAGCAGGGGGGGAACTAGCACAGATACGCAGTATTTT

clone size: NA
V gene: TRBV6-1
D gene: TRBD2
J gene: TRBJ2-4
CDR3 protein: CASRAEQGRDIQYF
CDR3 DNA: TGTGCCAGCAGGGCCGAACAAGGGAGGGACATTCAGTACTTC

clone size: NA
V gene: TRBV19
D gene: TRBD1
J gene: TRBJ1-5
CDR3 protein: CASSIVGQGGQPQHF
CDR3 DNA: TGTGCCAGTAGTATAGTTGGACAGGGAGGTCAGCCCCAGCATTTT

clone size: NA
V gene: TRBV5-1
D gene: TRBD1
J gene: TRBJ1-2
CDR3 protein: CASSWDRGEQSGYTF
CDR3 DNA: TGCGCCAGCAGCTGGGACAGGGGCGAACAATCTGGCTACACCTTC

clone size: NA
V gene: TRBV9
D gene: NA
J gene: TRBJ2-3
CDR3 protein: CASSVSGHTTDTQYF
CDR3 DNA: TGTGCCAGCAGCGTCTCGGGTCATACAACAGATACGCAGTATTTT

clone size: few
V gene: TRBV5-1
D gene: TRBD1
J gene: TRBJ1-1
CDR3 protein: CASSLEGDRAAFF
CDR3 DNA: TGCGCCAGCAGCTTGGAGGGGGACAGGGCAGCTTTCTTT

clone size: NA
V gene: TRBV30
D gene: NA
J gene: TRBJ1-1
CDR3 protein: CAWSGGIEAFF
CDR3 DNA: TGTGCCTGGAGCGGAGGGATTGAAGCTTTCTTT

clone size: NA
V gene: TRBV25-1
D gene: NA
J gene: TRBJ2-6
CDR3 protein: CASSYYSAGANVLTF
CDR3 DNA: TGTGCCAGCAGTTATTACAGTGCTGGGGCCAACGTCCTGACTTTC

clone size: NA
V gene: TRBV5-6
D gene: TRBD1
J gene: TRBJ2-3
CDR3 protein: CASSLVQGATDTQYF
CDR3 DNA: TGTGCCAGCAGCTTGGTTCAGGGGGCCACAGATACGCAGTATTTT